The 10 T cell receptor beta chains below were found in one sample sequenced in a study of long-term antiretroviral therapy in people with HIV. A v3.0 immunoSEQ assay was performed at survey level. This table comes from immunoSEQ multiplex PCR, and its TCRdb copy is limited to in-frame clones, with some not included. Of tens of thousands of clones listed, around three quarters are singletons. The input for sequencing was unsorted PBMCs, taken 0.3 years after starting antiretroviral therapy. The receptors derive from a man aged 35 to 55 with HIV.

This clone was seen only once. The chain's CDR3 is CASRLARGTYEQYF. The CDR3 nucleotides are TGTGCCAGCCGCTTGGCCAGGGGGACCTACGAGCAGTACTTC. This chain connects TRBV6-5 to TRBJ2-7, with 7 bases that match TRBD1. CDR3 length: 14 residues. The V segment lost 8 bases and the J segment 2 bases; nucleotides outside the gene matches: 9. Germline V lookup: CDR1 MNHEY, CDR2 SVGAGI.

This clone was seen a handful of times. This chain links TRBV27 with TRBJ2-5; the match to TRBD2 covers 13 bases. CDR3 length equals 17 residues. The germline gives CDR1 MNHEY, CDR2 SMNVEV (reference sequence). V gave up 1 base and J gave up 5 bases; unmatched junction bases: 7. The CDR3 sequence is CASSLYTSGRARETQYF. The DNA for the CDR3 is TGTGCCAGCAGTTTATACACTAGCGGGAGGGCCCGGGAGACCCAGTACTTC.

CDR3 loop: CASSSGEGINNEQFF. DNA for the CDR3: TGTGCCAGCAGTTCCGGTGAGGGGATTAATAATGAGCAGTTCTTC. The J gene is TRBJ2-1, the V gene TRBV27, with D perhaps given as TRBD1 or TRBD2 (5 bases each). The CDR3 has 15 residues. The germline V and J ends were trimmed by 4 bases and 7 bases, with 17 bases remaining between them. Germline CDR1 is MNHEY and CDR2 is SMNVEV (reference sequence).

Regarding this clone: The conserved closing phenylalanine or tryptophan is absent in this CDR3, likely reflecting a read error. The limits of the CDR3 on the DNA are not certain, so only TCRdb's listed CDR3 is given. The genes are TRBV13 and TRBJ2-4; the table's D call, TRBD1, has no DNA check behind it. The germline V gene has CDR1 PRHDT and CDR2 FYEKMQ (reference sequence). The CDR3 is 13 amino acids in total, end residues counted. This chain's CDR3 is CASSGDSSPPSLV.

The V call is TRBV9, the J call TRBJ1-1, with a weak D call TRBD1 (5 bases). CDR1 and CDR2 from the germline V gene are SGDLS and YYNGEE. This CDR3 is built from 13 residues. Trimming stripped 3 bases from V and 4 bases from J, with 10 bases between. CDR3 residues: CASSAGSRTEAFF. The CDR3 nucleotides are TGTGCCAGCAGCGCAGGGTCTCGCACTGAAGCTTTCTTT.

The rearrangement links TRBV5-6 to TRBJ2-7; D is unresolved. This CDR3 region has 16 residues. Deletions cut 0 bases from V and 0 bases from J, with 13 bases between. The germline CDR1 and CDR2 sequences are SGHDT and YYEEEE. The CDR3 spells CASSLAVGSYSYEQYF. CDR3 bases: TGTGCCAGCAGCTTGGCCGTTGGTAGTTACTCCTACGAGCAGTACTTC.

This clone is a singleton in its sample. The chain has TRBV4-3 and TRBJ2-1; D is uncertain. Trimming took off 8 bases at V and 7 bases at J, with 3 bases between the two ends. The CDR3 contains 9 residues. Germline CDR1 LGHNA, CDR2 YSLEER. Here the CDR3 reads CASRNEQFF. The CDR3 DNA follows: TGCGCCAGCCGAAATGAGCAGTTCTTC.

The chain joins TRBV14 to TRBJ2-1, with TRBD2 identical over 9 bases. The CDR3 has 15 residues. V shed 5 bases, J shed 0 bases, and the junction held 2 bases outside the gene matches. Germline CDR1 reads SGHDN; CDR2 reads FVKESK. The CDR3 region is CASSGSGSSYNEQFF. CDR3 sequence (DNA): TGTGCCAGCAGCGGTAGCGGGAGCTCCTACAATGAGCAGTTCTTC.

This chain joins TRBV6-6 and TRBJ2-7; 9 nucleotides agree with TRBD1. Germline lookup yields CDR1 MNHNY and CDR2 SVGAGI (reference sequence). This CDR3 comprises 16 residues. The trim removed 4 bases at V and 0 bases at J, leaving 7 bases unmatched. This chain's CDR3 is CASSLRQGGASYEQYF. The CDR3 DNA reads TGTGCCAGCAGTTTACGACAGGGGGGGGCCTCCTACGAGCAGTACTTC.

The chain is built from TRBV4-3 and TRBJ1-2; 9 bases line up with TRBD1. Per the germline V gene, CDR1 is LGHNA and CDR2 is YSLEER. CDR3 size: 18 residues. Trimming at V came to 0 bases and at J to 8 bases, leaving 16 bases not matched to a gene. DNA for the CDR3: TGCGCCAGCAGCCAAGATCGGGGACAGGGAAGACGCGGTTGGGGCTACACCTTC. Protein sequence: CASSQDRGQGRRGWGYTF.